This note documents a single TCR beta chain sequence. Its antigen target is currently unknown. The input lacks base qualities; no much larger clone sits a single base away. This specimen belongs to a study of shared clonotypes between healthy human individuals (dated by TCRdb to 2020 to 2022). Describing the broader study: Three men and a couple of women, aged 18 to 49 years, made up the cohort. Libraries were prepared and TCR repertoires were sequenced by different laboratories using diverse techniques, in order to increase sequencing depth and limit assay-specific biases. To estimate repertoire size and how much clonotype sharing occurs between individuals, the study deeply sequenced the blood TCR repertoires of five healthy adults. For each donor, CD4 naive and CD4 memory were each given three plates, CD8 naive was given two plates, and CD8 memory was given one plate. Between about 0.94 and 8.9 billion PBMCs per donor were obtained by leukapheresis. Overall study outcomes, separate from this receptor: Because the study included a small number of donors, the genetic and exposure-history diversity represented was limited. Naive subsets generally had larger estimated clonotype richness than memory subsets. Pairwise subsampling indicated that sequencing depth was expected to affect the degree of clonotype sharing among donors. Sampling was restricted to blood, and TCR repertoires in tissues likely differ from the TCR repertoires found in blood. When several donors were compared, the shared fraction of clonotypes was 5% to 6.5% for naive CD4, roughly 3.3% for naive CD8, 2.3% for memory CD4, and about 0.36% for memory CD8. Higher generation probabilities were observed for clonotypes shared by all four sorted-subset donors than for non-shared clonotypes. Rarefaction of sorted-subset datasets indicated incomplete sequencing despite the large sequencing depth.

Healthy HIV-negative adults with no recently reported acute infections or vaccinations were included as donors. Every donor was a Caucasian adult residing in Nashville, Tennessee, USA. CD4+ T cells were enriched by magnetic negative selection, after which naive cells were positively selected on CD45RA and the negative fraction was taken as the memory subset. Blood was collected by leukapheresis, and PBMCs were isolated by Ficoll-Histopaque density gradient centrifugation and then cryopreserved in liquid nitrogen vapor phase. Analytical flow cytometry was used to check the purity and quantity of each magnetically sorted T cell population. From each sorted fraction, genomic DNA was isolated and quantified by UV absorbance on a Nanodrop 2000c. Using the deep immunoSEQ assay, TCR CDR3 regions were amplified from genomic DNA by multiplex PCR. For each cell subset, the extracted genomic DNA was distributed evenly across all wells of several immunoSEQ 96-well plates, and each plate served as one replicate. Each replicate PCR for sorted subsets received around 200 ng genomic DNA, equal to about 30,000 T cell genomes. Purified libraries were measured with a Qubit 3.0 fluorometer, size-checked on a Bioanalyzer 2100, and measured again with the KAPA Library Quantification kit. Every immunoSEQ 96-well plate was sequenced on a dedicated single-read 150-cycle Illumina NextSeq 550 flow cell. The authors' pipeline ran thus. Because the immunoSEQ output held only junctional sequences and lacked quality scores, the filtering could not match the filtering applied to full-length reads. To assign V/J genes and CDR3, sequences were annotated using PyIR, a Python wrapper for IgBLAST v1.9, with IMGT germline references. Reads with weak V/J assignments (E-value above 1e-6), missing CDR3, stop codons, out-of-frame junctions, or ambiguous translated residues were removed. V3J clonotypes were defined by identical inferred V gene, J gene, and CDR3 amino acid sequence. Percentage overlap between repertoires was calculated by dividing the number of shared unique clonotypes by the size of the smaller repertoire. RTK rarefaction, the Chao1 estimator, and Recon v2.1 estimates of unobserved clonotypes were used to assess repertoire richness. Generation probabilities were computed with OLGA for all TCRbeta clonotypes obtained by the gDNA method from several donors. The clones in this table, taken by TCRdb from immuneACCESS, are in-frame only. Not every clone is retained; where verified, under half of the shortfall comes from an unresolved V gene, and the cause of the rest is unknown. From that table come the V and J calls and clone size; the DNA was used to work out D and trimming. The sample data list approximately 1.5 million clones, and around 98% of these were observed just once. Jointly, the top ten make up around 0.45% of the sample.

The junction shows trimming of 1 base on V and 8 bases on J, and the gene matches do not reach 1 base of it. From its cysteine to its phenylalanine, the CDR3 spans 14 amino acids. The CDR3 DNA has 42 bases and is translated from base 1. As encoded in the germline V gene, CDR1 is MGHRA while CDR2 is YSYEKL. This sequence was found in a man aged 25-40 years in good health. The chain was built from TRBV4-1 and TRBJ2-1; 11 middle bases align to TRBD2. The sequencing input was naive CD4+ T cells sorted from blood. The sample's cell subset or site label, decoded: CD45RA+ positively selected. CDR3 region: CASSQGSGRDEQFF. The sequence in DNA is TGCGCCAGCAGCCAAGGTAGCGGGAGGGATGAGCAGTTCTTC.